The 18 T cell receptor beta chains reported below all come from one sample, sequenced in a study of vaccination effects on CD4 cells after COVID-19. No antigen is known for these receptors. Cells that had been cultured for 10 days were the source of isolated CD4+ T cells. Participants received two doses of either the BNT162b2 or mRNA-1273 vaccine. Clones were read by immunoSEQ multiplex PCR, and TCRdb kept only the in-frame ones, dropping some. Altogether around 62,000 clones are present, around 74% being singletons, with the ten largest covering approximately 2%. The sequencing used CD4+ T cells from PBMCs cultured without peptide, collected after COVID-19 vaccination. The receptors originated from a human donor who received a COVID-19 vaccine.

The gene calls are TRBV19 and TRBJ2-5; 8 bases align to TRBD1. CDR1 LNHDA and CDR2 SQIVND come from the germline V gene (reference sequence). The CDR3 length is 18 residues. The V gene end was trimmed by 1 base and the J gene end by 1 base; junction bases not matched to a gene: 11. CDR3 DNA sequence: TGTGCCAGTAGTATAGGTAGGACAGGGTATACACCCCAAGAGACCCAGTACTTC. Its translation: CASSIGRTGYTPQETQYF.

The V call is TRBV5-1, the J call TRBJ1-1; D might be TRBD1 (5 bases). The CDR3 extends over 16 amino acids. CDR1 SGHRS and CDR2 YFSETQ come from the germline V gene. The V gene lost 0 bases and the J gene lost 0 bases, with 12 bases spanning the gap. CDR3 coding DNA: TGCGCCAGCAGCTTGGCCTCAGGACACATGAACACTGAAGCTTTCTTT. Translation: CASSLASGHMNTEAFF.

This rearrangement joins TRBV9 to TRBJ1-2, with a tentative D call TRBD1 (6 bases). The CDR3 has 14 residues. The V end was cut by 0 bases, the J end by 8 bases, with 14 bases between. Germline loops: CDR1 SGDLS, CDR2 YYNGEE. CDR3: CASSVADSSWGYTF. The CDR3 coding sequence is TGTGCCAGCAGCGTAGCGGACAGTTCCTGGGGCTACACCTTC.

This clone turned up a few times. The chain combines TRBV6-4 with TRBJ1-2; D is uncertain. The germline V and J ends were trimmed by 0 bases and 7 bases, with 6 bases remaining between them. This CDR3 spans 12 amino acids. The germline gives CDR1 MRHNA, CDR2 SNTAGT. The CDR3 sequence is CASSDSMRGYTF. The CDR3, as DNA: TGTGCCAGCAGTGACTCGATGCGTGGCTACACCTTC.

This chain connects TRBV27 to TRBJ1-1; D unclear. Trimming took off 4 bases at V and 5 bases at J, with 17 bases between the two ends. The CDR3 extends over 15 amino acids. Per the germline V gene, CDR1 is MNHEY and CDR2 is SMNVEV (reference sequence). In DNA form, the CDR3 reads TGTGCCAGCAGTTCCCTCGCGCCTTCAAAGACTGAAGCTTTCTTT. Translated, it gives CASSSLAPSKTEAFF.

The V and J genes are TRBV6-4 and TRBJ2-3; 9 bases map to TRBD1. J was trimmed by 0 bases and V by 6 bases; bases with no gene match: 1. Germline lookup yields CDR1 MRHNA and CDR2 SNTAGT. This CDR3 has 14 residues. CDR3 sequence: CASRQGASTDTQYF. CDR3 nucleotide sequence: TGTGCCAGCAGACAGGGGGCTAGCACAGATACGCAGTATTTT.

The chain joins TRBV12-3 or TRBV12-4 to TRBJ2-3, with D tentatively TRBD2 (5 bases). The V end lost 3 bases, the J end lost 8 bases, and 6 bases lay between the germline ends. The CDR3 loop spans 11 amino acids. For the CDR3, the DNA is TGTGCCAGCAGTTTTGGAGGTACGCAGTATTTT. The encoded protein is CASSFGGTQYF.

The CDR3 sequence: CASSQDPDRLNTEAFF. CDR3 coding DNA: TGCGCCAGCAGCCAAGATCCTGACAGACTGAACACTGAAGCTTTCTTT. The rearrangement links TRBV4-1 to TRBJ1-1, with D possibly being TRBD1 (5 bases). The CDR3 is 16 amino acids. Germline CDR1 is MGHRA and CDR2 is YSYEKL. V was clipped by 0 bases and J by 0 bases, with 11 bases between them.

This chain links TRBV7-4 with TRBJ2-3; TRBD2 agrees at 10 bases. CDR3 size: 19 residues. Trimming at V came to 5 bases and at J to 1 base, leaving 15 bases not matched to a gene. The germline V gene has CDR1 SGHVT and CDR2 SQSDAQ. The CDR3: CASSPGERGGAVGTDTQYF. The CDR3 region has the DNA TGTGCCAGCAGCCCAGGGGAGCGGGGGGGGGCTGTTGGCACAGATACGCAGTATTTT.

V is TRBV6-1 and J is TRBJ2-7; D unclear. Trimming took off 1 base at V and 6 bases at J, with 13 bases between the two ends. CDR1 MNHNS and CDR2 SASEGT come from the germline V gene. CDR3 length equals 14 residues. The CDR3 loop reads CASSEVRLAREQYV. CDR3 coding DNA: TGTGCCAGCAGTGAAGTCCGGCTCGCGCGCGAGCAGTACGTC.

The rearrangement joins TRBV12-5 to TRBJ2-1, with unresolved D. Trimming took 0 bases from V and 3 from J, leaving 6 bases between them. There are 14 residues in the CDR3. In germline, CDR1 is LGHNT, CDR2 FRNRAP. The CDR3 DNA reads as TGTGCTAGTGGTTTGGTACCGTTCTACAATGAGCAGTTCTTC. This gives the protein CASGLVPFYNEQFF.

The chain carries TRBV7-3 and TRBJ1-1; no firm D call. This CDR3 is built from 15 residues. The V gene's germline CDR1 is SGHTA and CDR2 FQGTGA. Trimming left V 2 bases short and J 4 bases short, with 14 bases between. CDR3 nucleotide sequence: TGTGCCAGCAGCTTATCTATGGAAAGGATCACTGAAGCTTTCTTT. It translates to CASSLSMERITEAFF.

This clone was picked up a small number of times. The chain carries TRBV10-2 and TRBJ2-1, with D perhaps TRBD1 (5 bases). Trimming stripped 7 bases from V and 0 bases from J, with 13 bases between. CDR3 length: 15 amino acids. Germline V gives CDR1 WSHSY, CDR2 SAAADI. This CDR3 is CASKGVLSSYNEQFF. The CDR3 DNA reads TGCGCCAGCAAAGGGGTTCTTAGCTCCTACAATGAGCAGTTCTTC.

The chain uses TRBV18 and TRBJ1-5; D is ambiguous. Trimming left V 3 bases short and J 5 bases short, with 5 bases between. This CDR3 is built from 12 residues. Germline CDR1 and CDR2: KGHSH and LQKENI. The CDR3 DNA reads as TGTGCCAGCTCACCGCGCGATCAGCCCCAGCATTTT. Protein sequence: CASSPRDQPQHF.

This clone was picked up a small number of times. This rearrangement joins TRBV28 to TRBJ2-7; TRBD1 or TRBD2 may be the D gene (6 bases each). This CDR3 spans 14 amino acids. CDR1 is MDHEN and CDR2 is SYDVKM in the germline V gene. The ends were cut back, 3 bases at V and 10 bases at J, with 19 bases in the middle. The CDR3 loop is CASSLGGSRGVQYV. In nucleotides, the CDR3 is TGTGCCAGCAGTTTGGGAGGATCCAGGGGTGTTCAGTACGTC.

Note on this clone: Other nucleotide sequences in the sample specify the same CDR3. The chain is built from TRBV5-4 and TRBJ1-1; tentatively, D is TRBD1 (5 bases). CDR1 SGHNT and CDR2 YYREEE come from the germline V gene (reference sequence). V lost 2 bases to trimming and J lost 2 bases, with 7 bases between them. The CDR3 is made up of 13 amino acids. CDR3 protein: CASSLDRNTEAFF. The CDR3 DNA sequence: TGTGCCAGCAGCTTAGACAGAAACACTGAAGCTTTCTTT.

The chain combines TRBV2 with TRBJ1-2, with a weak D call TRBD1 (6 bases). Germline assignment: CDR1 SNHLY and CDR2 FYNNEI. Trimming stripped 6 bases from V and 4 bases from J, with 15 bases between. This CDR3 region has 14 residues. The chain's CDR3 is CASSGRGAGYGYTF. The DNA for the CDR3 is TGTGCCAGCAGCGGCCGGGGGGCGGGCTATGGCTACACCTTC.

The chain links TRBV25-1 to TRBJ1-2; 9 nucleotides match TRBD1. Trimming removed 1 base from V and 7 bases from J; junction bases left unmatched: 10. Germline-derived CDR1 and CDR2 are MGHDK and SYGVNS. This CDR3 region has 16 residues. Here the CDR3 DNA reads TGTGCCAGCAGTGAATCGACGTGGGACAGGGCCACTGGCTACACCTTC. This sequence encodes CASSESTWDRATGYTF.